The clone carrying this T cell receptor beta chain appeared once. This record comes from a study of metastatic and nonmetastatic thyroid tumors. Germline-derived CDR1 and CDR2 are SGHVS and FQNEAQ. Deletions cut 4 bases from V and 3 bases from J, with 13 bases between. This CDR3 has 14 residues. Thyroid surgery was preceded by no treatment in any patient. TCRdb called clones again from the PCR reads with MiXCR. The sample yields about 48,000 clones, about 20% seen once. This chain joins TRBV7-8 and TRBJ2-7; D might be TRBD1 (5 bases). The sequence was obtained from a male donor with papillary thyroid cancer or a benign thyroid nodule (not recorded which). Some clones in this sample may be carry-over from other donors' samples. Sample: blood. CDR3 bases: TGTGCCAGCAGCTCAGACAAGGGGTTCTACGAGCAGTACTTC. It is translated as CASSSDKGFYEQYF. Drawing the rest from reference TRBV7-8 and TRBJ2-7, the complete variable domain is GAGVSQSPRYKVAKRGQDVALRCDPISGHVSLFWYQQALGQGPEFLTYFQNEAQLDKSGLPSDRFFAERPEGSVSTLKIQRTQQEDSAVYLCASSSDKGFYEQYFGPGTRLTVT.